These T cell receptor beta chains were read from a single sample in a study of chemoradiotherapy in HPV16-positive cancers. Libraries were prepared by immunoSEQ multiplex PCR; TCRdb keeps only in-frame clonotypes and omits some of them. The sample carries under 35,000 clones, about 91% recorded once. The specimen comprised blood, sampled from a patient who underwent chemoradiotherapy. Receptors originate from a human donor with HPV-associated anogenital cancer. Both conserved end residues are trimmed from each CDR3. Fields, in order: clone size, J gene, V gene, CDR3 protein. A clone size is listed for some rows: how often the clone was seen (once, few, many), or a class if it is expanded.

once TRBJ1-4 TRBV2 ATGQSNEKLF
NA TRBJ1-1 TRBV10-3 AISEGWTEKNTEAF
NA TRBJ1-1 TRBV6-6 ASRRDSQNTEAF
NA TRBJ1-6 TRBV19 ASSISGGTGNSPLH
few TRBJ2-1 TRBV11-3 ASSLGGSSYNEQF
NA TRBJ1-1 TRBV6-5 ASSLGQLNTEAF
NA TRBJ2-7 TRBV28 ASSPPPGVGEQY
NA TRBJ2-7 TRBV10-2 ASTRTGSGSSYEQY
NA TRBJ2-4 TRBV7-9 ASSISGSVSKNIQY
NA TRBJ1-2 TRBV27 ASRYRESYYGYT
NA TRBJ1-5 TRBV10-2 ASGVDNQPQH
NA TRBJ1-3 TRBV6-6 ASLTGNTIY
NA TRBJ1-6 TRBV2 ASRGQLNSPLH
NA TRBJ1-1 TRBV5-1 ASSLGGISSPAF
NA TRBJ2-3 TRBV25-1 ASRVPGTDTQY
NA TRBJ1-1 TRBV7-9 ASSLARVEGTEAF
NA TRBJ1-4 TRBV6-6 ASSQTGTGGEKLF
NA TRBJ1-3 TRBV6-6 ASRGRLNSGNTIY
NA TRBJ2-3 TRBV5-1 ASSLVGRGDTDTQY
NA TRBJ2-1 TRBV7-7 ASSLREGTFNEQF
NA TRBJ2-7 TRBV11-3 ASSLIQETSGGVR
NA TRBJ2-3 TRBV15 ATSRLAGATDTQY
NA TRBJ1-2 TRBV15 ATSPGGEPYGYT
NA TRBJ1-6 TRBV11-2 ASSAGTGNSPLH
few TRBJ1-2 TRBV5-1 ASSFNRGGGYT
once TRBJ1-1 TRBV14 ASSPTPRNTEAF
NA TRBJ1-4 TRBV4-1 ASNLGGVNEKLF